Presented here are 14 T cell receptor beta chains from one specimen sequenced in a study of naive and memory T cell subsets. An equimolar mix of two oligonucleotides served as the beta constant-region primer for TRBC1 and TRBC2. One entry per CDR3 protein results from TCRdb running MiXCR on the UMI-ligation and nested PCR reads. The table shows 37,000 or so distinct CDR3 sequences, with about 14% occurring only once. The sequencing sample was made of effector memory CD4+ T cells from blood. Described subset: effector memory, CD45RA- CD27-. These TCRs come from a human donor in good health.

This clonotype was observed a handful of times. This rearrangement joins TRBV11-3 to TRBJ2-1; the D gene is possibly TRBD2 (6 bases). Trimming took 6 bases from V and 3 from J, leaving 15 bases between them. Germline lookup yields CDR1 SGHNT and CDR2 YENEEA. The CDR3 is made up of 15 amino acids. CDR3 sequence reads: CASSPVGRDYNEQFF. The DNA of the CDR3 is TGTGCCAGCAGTCCTGTCGGGCGGGACTACAATGAGCAGTTCTTC.

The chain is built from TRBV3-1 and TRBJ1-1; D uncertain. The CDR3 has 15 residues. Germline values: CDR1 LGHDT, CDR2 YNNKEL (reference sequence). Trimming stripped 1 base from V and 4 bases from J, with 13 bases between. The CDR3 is CASSQVQMGGTEAFF. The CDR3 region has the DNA TGTGCCAGCAGCCAAGTCCAGATGGGCGGCACTGAAGCTTTCTTT.

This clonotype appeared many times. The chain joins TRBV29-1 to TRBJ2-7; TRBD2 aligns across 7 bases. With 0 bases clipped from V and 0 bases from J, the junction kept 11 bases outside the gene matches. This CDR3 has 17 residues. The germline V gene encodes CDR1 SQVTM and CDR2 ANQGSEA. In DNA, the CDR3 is TGCAGCGTTGAAGATGCCCTAACGGGAGGCGTCTCCTACGAGCAGTACTTC. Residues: CSVEDALTGGVSYEQYF.

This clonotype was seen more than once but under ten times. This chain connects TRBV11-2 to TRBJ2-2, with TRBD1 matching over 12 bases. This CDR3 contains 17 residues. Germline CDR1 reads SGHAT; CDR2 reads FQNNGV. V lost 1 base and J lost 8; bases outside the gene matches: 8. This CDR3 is CASSLGSGQGARGELFF. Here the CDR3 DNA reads TGTGCCAGCAGCTTAGGGTCGGGACAGGGGGCTCGAGGGGAGCTGTTTTTT. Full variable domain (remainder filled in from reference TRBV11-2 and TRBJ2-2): EAGVAQSPRYKIIEKRQSVAFWCNPISGHATLYWYQQILGQGPKLLIQFQNNGVVDDSQLPKDRFSAERLKGVDSTLKIQPAKLEDSAVYLCASSLGSGQGARGELFFGEGSRLTVL.

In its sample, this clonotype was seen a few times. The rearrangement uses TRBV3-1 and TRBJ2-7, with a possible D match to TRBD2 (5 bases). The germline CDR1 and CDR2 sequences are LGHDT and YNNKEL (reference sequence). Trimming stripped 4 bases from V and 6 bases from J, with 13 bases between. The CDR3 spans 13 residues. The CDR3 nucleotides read TGTGCCAGCAGCCCCGGAGGTGAACGCGAGCAGTACTTC. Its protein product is CASSPGGEREQYF.

The CDR3 spells CASSRGTSGRAYNEQFF. The DNA for the CDR3 is TGTGCCAGCAGCCGAGGGACTAGCGGGAGGGCCTACAATGAGCAGTTCTTC. The chain combines TRBV3-1 with TRBJ2-1, with 16 bases aligning to TRBD2. Germline-derived CDR1 and CDR2 are LGHDT and YNNKEL (reference sequence). V trimming: 4 bases; J trimming: 2 bases; junction bases outside the gene matches: 2. This CDR3 contains 17 residues.

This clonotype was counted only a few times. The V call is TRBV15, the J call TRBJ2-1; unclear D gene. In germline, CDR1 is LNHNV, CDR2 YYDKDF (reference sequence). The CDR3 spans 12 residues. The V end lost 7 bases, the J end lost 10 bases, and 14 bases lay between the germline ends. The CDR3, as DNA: TGTGCCACCACGGCCTACAACGAGGAGCAGTTCTTC. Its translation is CATTAYNEEQFF.

The CDR3 spells CASSLGLAVTDTQYF. The DNA of the CDR3 is TGTGCCAGCAGTTTAGGACTAGCGGTCACAGATACGCAGTATTTT. The chain couples TRBV27 to TRBJ2-3, with 10 bases fitting TRBD2. CDR1 and CDR2 from the germline V gene are MNHEY and SMNVEV (reference sequence). The CDR3 spans 15 residues. Trimming took 2 bases from V and 2 from J; bases not matched to a gene: 1.

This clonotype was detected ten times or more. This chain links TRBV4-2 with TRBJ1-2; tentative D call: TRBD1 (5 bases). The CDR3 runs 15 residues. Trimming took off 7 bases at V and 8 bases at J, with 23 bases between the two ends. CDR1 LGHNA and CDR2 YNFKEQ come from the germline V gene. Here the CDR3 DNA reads TGTGCCAGCAACGAAGCGGGTGGGAGGGGAGGAGGCTACACCTTC. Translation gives CASNEAGGRGGGYTF.

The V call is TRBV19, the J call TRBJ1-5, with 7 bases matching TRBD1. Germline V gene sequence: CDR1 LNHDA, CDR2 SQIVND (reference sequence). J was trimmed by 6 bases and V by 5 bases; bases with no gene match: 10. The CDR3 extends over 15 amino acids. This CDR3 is CASSPDGGGTQPQHF. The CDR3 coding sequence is TGTGCCAGTAGTCCCGATGGAGGGGGCACTCAGCCCCAGCATTTT.

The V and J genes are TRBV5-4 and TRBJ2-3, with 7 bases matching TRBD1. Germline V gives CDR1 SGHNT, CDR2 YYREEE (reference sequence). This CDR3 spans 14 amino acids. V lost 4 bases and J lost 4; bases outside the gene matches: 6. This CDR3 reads CASSIRQGPDTQYF. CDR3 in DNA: TGTGCCAGCAGCATAAGACAGGGTCCAGATACGCAGTATTTT. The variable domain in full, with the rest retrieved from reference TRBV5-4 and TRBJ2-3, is ETGVTQSPTHLIKTRGQQVTLRCSSQSGHNTVSWYQQALGQGPQFIFQYYREEENGRGNFPPRFSGLQFPNYSSELNVNALELDDSALYLCASSIRQGPDTQYFGPGTRLTVL.

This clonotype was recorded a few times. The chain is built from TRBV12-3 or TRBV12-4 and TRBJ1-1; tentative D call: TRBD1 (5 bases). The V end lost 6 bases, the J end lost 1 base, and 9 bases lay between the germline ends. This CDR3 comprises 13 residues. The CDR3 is CASRSGGNTEAFF. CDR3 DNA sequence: TGTGCCAGCAGGAGTGGGGGGAACACTGAAGCTTTCTTT.

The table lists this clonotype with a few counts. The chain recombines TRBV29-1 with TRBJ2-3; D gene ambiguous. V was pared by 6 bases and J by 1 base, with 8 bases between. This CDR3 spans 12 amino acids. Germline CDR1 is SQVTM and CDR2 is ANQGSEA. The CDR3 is CSVSAGTDTQYF. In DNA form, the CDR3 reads TGCAGCGTGTCCGCGGGCACAGATACGCAGTATTTT.

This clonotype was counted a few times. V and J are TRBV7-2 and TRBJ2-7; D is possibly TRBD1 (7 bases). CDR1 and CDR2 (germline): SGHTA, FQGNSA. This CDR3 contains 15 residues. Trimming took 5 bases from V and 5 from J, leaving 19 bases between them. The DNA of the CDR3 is TGTGCCAGCAGCCTGGGAGGACAGGAGTTCAACGAGCAGTACTTC. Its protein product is CASSLGGQEFNEQYF. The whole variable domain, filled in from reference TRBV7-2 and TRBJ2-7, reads GAGVSQSPSNKVTEKGKDVELRCDPISGHTALYWYRQSLGQGLEFLIYFQGNSAPDKSGLPSDRFSAERTGGSVSTLTIQRTQQEDSAVYLCASSLGGQEFNEQYFGPGTRLTVT.